The clone carrying this T cell receptor (beta chain) was found a few times. Its cognate antigen is unknown. V dropped 4 bases and J dropped 6; count of bases not matched to a gene: 2. CDR3 size: 14 residues. CDR1 is SNHLY, CDR2 FYNNEI, per germline. The second PCR ran roughly 6 to 11 cycles with a sample-barcoded 5' primer and J-beta primers. From the 5' RACE reads, TCRdb called clonotypes with MiXCR, one entry per CDR3 protein. Of about 640,000 distinct CDR3 sequences detected, roughly 50% appear once; the ten largest clones hold over 30%. Drawing of peripheral blood yielded about 10 milliliters from each donor. This specimen belongs to a study of blood T cells in healthy people across ages. Findings and limits, study-wide: The unknown donor CMV status may have confounded expanded clonotype changes.

The sequence derives from a man aged 55 to 69 in good health. This rearrangement joins TRBV2 to TRBJ2-4; 11 nucleotides agree with TRBD2. The source material was blood. The CDR3 region has the DNA TGTGCCAGCAGTGGACTAGCGGGGCCAAACATTCAGTACTTC. Its protein product is CASSGLAGPNIQYF. Full variable domain (outside the CDR3, taken from reference TRBV2 and TRBJ2-4): EPEVTQTPSHQVTQMGQEVILRCVPISNHLYFYWYRQILGQKVEFLVSFYNNEISEKSEIFDDQFSVERPDGSNFTLKIRSTKLEDSAMYFCASSGLAGPNIQYFGAGTRLSVL.